This T cell receptor beta chain was obtained from a study of early T cells in non-severe SARS-CoV-2 infection. Background on the study: Sequencing used unsorted whole-blood bulk RNA, so chains lack pairing.

From the 5' RACE reads, TCRdb called clonotypes with MiXCR, one entry per CDR3 protein. This sample has about 100,000 distinct CDR3 sequences, with less than 15% found just once. Whole-study results and caveats: There was a bias toward anti-spike CD8 responses in VDJdb matching, which missed private and CD4 specificities.

This clonotype was detected only a few times. Its specificity is unknown. Trimming shortened V by 2 bases and J by 11 bases, and 12 bases separated the two germline ends. From germline, CDR1 is SEHNR and CDR2 FQNEAQ (reference sequence). This CDR3 has 12 residues. The material sequenced was whole blood. This clonotype originated in an adult who was a healthcare worker with PCR-confirmed SARS-CoV-2 infection or an uninfected control (not recorded which). The rearrangement joins TRBV7-9 to TRBJ1-1; no definite D call. CDR3 residues: CASSLSTSWAFF. The CDR3 DNA is TGTGCCAGCAGCTTAAGCACCTCTTGGGCTTTCTTT.